The entry below gives a single T cell receptor beta chain sequence along with its context. The data stem from a study of CD8 T cells in Susac syndrome. RNA in amounts of roughly 0.5 to 1 ug was reverse transcribed with random hexamers. TCRdb called the immunoSEQ multiplex PCR reads again in MiXCR, with one record for every CDR3 protein. The sample shows about 200,000 distinct CDR3 sequences, 90% to 95% of them seen only once. Trimming took 3 bases from V and 2 from J, leaving 6 bases between them. The CDR3 is 12 residues long. Per the germline V gene, CDR1 is GTSNPN and CDR2 is SVGIG (reference sequence).

The source is a human donor with multiple sclerosis. The V gene is TRBV30, the J gene TRBJ2-3; no clear D gene. The sequencing sample was made of CD4+ T cells from PBMCs. This CDR3 is CAWRQNTDTQYF. In DNA form, the CDR3 reads TGTGCCTGGAGGCAGAACACAGATACGCAGTATTTT.